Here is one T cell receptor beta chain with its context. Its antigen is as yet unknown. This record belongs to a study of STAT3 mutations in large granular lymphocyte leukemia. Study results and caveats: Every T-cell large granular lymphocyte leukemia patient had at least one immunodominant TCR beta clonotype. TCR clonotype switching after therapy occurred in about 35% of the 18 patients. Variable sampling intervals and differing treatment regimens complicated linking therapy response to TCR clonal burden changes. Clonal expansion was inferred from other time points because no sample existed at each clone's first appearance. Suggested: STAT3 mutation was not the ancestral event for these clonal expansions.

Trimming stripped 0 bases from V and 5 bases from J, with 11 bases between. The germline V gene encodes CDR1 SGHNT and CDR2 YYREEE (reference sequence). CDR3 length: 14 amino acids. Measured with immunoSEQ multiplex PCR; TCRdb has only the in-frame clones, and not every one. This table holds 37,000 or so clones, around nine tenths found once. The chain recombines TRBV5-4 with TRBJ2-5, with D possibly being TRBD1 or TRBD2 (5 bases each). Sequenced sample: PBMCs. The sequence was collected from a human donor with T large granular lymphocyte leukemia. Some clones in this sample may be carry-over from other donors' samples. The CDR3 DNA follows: TGTGCCAGCAGCTTGGCGGGGCGCAGGGAGACCCAGTACTTC. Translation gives CASSLAGRRETQYF.